What follows are 24 T cell receptor beta chains derived from one specimen sequenced in a study of cytotoxic CD8 clonotypes in ibrutinib-treated CLL. The method was immunoSEQ multiplex PCR; TCRdb's version includes in-frame clones alone and lacks a portion of them. The repertoire holds more than 110,000 clones, with 70% to 90% as singletons. The input for sequencing was PBMCs, taken after 36 months of ibrutinib treatment. These receptors originate from a human donor with chronic lymphocytic leukemia.

This clone was observed a single time. V gene TRBV5-4 combines with J gene TRBJ2-5; 8 bases line up with TRBD2. The V gene's germline CDR1 is SGHNT and CDR2 YYREEE (reference sequence). The ends lost 7 bases at V and 3 bases at J; junction bases unmatched: 11. CDR3 length: 15 residues. Written as DNA, the CDR3 is TGTGCCAGCCGTGTACAGGGCGGGAGGAAAGAGACCCAGTACTTC. It codes for CASRVQGGRKETQYF.

J is TRBJ2-7 and V is TRBV13; the match to TRBD2 covers 13 bases. Unmatched junction bases numbered 6, after V lost 5 bases and J lost 5 bases. This CDR3 is 15 amino acids long. Germline CDR1 PRHDT, CDR2 FYEKMQ (reference sequence). The CDR3 DNA is TGTGCCAGCAGCCTCACTAGCGGGAGGGACCACGAGCAGTACTTC. As protein: CASSLTSGRDHEQYF.

The chain recombines TRBV21-1 with TRBJ2-7; no DNA check was done on the table's D call, TRBD1. TRBV21-1 is a pseudogene segment. This CDR3 spans 17 amino acids. The CDR3 sequence is CASSKGLQSPRSYEQYF. The DNA for the CDR3 is TGTGCCAGCAGCAAAGGGTTACAGTCCCCCCGATCCTACGAGCAGTACTTC.

V is TRBV29-1 and J is TRBJ1-4; a weak D match, TRBD1 (6 bases). V lost 7 bases, J lost 6 bases, and 18 bases lay in between. Germline lookup yields CDR1 SQVTM and CDR2 ANQGSEA. There are 14 residues in the CDR3. In DNA, the CDR3 is TGCAGCGCCAAAAGGGGGAACGGTTATGAAAAACTGTTTTTT. As protein: CSAKRGNGYEKLFF.

The chain is built from TRBV11-3 and TRBJ2-1; 13 nucleotides align to TRBD2. Per the germline V gene, CDR1 is SGHNT and CDR2 is YENEEA. The CDR3 spans 15 residues. Trimming cost V 5 bases and J 6 bases; bases outside gene matches: 4. The CDR3 sequence is CASSPWTSGGNEQFF. For the CDR3, the DNA is TGTGCCAGCAGCCCATGGACTAGCGGGGGCAATGAGCAGTTCTTC.

This chain links TRBV7-6 with TRBJ1-4; D unclear. V was trimmed by 5 bases and J by 8 bases, leaving 9 bases between them. Looked up from germline, CDR1 is SGHVS and CDR2 is FNYEAQ. The CDR3 is 12 amino acids. CDR3 sequence (DNA): TGTGCCAGCAGCAAAGGGTGGGAAAAACTGTTTTTT. It translates to CASSKGWEKLFF.

The CDR3 here is CASTGGQGTYGYTF. The CDR3 nucleotides read TGTGCCAGCACTGGGGGACAGGGGACCTATGGCTACACCTTC. The chain links TRBV28 to TRBJ1-2; 10 nucleotides match TRBD1. The trim removed 7 bases at V and 4 bases at J, leaving 6 bases unmatched. This CDR3 comprises 14 residues. Germline loops: CDR1 MDHEN, CDR2 SYDVKM.

For the CDR3, the DNA is TGCGCCAGCAGCCCCCAAGCTCCCAAAGGACACGAGCAGTACTTC. This encodes CASSPQAPKGHEQYF. The chain carries TRBV5-1 and TRBJ2-7; D is undetermined. CDR3 size: 15 residues. The ends were cut back, 4 bases at V and 5 bases at J, with 19 bases in the middle. CDR1 and CDR2 from the germline V gene are SGHRS and YFSETQ. Full variable domain (outside the CDR3, taken from reference TRBV5-1 and TRBJ2-7): KAGVTQTPRYLIKTRGQQVTLSCSPISGHRSVSWYQQTPGQGLQFLFEYFSETQRNKGNFPGRFSGRQFSNSRSEMNVSTLELGDSALYLCASSPQAPKGHEQYFGPGTRLTVT.

The chain joins TRBV5-4 to TRBJ2-3; a weak D match, TRBD1 (6 bases). Germline CDR1 is SGHNT and CDR2 is YYREEE (reference sequence). Trimming cost V 1 base and J 2 bases, with 11 bases left between them. The CDR3 consists of 15 residues. The CDR3 nucleotides are TGTGCCAGCAGCTTGAGAGGGGGATACACAGATACGCAGTATTTT. Translated: CASSLRGGYTDTQYF. The whole variable domain, filled in from reference TRBV5-4 and TRBJ2-3, reads ETGVTQSPTHLIKTRGQQVTLRCSSQSGHNTVSWYQQALGQGPQFIFQYYREEENGRGNFPPRFSGLQFPNYSSELNVNALELDDSALYLCASSLRGGYTDTQYFGPGTRLTVL.

In its sample, this clone was seen a few times. The chain combines TRBV5-1 with TRBJ1-2; D remains unclear. The CDR3 runs to 16 residues. Per the germline V gene, CDR1 is SGHRS and CDR2 is YFSETQ. Trimming stripped 0 bases from V and 2 bases from J, with 14 bases between. CDR3 amino acids: CASSLVEGQTNYGYTF. CDR3 coding DNA: TGCGCCAGCAGCTTGGTGGAGGGTCAGACAAACTATGGCTACACCTTC.

The chain has TRBV6-6 and TRBJ1-4, with D unresolved. The CDR3 totals 13 residues. Trimming removed 8 bases from V and 4 bases from J, with 11 bases in between. Per germline, CDR1 MNHNY and CDR2 SVGAGI (reference sequence). This CDR3 reads CASEGSFNEKLFF. The CDR3 bases are TGTGCCAGCGAAGGGTCTTTTAATGAAAAACTGTTTTTT.

In this sample, this clone turned up a few times. The chain combines TRBV19 with TRBJ1-5; maybe TRBD1 (6 bases). V was shortened by 7 bases and J by 0 bases, with 28 bases between the two germline ends. Germline loops: CDR1 LNHDA, CDR2 SQIVND (reference sequence). The CDR3 extends over 20 amino acids. CDR3 bases: TGTGCCAGTATCTCAATCTTGAGCAGGACAGCGATGGATAGCAATCAGCCCCAGCATTTT. Translation gives CASISILSRTAMDSNQPQHF.

The rearrangement links TRBV14 to TRBJ1-2; no clear D. Trimming removed 1 base from V and 4 bases from J, with 10 bases in between. CDR1 is SGHDN and CDR2 is FVKESK in the germline V gene. The CDR3 runs to 14 residues. In DNA, the CDR3 is TGTGCCAGCAGCCAAGGGCCCAGTAGCTATGGCTACACCTTC. It encodes CASSQGPSSYGYTF.

The chain is built from TRBV7-9 and TRBJ2-7; TRBD1 is a possible D gene (5 bases). The V end was cut by 2 bases, the J end by 4 bases, with 6 bases between. Germline V lookup: CDR1 SEHNR, CDR2 FQNEAQ (reference sequence). The CDR3 has 12 residues. For the CDR3, the DNA is TGTGCCAGCAGCTTACAGGGTTACGAGCAGTACTTC. As protein: CASSLQGYEQYF.

The chain has TRBV27 and TRBJ2-7, with D perhaps TRBD1 (5 bases). Germline V lookup: CDR1 MNHEY, CDR2 SMNVEV (reference sequence). There are 14 residues in the CDR3. Trimming stripped 6 bases from V and 7 bases from J, with 19 bases between. CDR3 bases: TGTGCCAGCAGCGGACGTTGGGGCGGTTTTGAGCAGTACTTC. Translation: CASSGRWGGFEQYF.

V usage is TRBV11-2 and J usage is TRBJ2-3; TRBD1 agrees at 7 bases. Trimming removed 5 bases from V and 4 bases from J; junction bases left unmatched: 12. This CDR3 is built from 16 residues. Germline CDR1 reads SGHAT; CDR2 reads FQNNGV. The CDR3 loop is CASSVNRGQASDTQYF. CDR3 bases: TGTGCCAGCAGCGTAAACAGGGGCCAAGCGTCAGATACGCAGTATTTT.

The chain links TRBV28 to TRBJ1-5, with 8 nucleotides matching TRBD1. With 2 bases clipped from V and 10 bases from J, the junction kept 13 bases outside the gene matches. CDR1 and CDR2 from the germline V gene are MDHEN and SYDVKM. The length of the CDR3 is 16 residues. The CDR3 is CASSLASTGAGGPQHF. CDR3 DNA sequence: TGTGCCAGCAGTTTAGCCTCGACAGGGGCCGGCGGCCCCCAGCATTTT.

This chain links TRBV11-3 with TRBJ2-7; perhaps D is TRBD1 or TRBD2 (5 bases each). Per the germline V gene, CDR1 is SGHNT and CDR2 is YENEEA. The V gene lost 2 bases and the J gene lost 5 bases, with 10 bases spanning the gap. The CDR3 covers 13 residues. The CDR3 is CASSLTRDHEQYF. For the CDR3, the DNA is TGTGCCAGCAGCTTAACTCGGGACCACGAGCAGTACTTC.

The V call is TRBV11-2, the J call TRBJ1-6; the match to TRBD1 covers 11 bases. Germline V lookup: CDR1 SGHAT, CDR2 FQNNGV. The CDR3 is 15 residues long. After removal of 5 bases from V and 12 bases from J, the junction contained 9 bases not matched to a gene. For the CDR3, the DNA is TGTGCCAGCAGCCCGGGGACAGGGGGACGCCTACCCCTCCACTTT. Translation gives CASSPGTGGRLPLHF.

The chain uses TRBV10-3 and TRBJ2-2; a weak D match, TRBD1 (6 bases). The V gene's germline CDR1 is ENHRY and CDR2 SYGVKD. The CDR3 is 15 residues long. Trimming removed 1 base at V and 4 bases at J, with 10 bases between. The CDR3 sequence: CAISEWDTRTGELFF. The DNA for the CDR3 is TGTGCCATCAGTGAGTGGGACACTCGCACCGGGGAGCTGTTTTTT.

The chain carries TRBV7-8 and TRBJ2-4; D possibly matches TRBD1 or TRBD2 (7 bases each). The CDR3 has 18 residues. V was pared by 5 bases and J by 4 bases, with 24 bases between. From germline, CDR1 is SGHVS and CDR2 FQNEAQ. CDR3 protein: CASSKGRLAAGGKNIQYF. CDR3 nucleotide sequence: TGTGCCAGCAGCAAGGGGCGTCTAGCGGCAGGGGGAAAAAACATTCAGTACTTC. Looking up the rest from reference TRBV7-8 and TRBJ2-4 gives the full variable domain: GAGVSQSPRYKVAKRGQDVALRCDPISGHVSLFWYQQALGQGPEFLTYFQNEAQLDKSGLPSDRFFAERPEGSVSTLKIQRTQQEDSAVYLCASSKGRLAAGGKNIQYFGAGTRLSVL.

V gene TRBV28 combines with J gene TRBJ1-5; tentatively, D is TRBD1 (6 bases). Germline-derived CDR1 and CDR2 are MDHEN and SYDVKM. CDR3 length: 16 amino acids. V was shortened by 8 bases and J by 5 bases, with 22 bases between the two germline ends. CDR3 residues: CASGSTGTKTYQPQHF. For the CDR3, the DNA is TGTGCCAGCGGGTCCACAGGGACCAAGACCTATCAGCCCCAGCATTTT.

This chain links TRBV7-3 with TRBJ1-2; D remains unclear. Germline CDR1 and CDR2: SGHTA and FQGTGA. V was clipped by 5 bases and J by 2 bases, with 15 bases between them. CDR3 size: 15 residues. CDR3 residues: CASSPQSRSNYGYTF. CDR3 nucleotide sequence: TGTGCCAGCAGCCCGCAAAGCCGGTCGAACTATGGCTACACCTTC.

V gene TRBV2 combines with J gene TRBJ1-4; D is possibly TRBD1 (6 bases). From germline, CDR1 is SNHLY and CDR2 FYNNEI. The CDR3 is made up of 16 amino acids. The ends were cut back, 5 bases at V and 8 bases at J, with 21 bases in the middle. The chain's CDR3 is CASSTPSGTIREKLFF. CDR3 DNA sequence: TGTGCCAGCAGTACACCCTCCGGGACAATAAGGGAAAAACTGTTTTTT. Variable domain in full (rest from reference TRBV2 and TRBJ1-4): EPEVTQTPSHQVTQMGQEVILRCVPISNHLYFYWYRQILGQKVEFLVSFYNNEISEKSEIFDDQFSVERPDGSNFTLKIRSTKLEDSAMYFCASSTPSGTIREKLFFGSGTQLSVL.